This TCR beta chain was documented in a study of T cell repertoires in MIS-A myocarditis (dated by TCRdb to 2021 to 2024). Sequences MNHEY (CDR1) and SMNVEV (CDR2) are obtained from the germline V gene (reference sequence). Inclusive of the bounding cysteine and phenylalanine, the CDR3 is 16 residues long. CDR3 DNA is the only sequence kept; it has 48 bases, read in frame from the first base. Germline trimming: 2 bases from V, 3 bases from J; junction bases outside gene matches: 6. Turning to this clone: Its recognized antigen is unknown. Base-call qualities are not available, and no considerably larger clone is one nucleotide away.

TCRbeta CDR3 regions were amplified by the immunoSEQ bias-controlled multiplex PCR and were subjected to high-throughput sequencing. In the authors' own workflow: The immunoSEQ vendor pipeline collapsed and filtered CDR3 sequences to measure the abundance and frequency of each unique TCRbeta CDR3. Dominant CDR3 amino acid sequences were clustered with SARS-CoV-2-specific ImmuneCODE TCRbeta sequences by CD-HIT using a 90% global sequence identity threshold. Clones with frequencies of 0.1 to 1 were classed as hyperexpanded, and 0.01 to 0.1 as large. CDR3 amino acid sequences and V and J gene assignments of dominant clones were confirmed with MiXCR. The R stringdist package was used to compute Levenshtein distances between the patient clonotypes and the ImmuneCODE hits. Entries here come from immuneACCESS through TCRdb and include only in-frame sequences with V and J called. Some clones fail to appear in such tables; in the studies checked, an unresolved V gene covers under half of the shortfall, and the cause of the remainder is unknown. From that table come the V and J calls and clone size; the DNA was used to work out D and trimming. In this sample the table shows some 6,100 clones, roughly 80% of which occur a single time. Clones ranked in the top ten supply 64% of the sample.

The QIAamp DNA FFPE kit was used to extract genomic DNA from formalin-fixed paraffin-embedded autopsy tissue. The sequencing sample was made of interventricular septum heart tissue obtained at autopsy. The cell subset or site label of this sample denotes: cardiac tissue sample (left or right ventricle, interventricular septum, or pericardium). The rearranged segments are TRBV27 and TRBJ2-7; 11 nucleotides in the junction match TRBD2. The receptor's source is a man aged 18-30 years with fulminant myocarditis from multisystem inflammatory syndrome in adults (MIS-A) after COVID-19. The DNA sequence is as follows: TGTGCCAGCAGTTTAGTAGCGGGGGGGCCAAACTACGAGCAGTACTTC. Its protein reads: CASSLVAGGPNYEQYF.